This entry concerns a single TCR beta chain. Its antigen is as yet unknown. The data were taken from a study of blood T cells in healthy people across ages. Study-wide points: Fewer expanded clones and more diversity marked long-lived versus aged donors. With unsorted PBMCs, a conclusive comparison of naive versus antigen-experienced cells was not possible. Lack of knowledge of donor CMV status possibly confounded expanded clonotype changes.

This CDR3 is 16 amino acids long. J gave up 0 bases and V 5 bases, and 7 bases lay outside the gene matches. The germline V gene has CDR1 DFQATT and CDR2 SNEGSKA (reference sequence). A second PCR, run for about 7 to 12 cycles, used a sample-barcoded 5' primer plus a J-beta primer mix. A 12-random-nucleotide template-switch adaptor tagged each cDNA molecule. Using its own MiXCR run on the 5' RACE reads, TCRdb lists one record per CDR3 protein. Among fewer than 900,000 distinct CDR3 sequences listed, over 45% were seen once. The chain carries TRBV20-1 and TRBJ2-1, with 10 nucleotides matching TRBD2. The sequencing input was blood. This clonotype was obtained from a woman aged 55-75 years in good health. CDR3 protein: CSAGGLAGGSYNEQFF. CDR3 DNA: TGCAGTGCTGGAGGGTTAGCGGGAGGCTCCTACAATGAGCAGTTCTTC.